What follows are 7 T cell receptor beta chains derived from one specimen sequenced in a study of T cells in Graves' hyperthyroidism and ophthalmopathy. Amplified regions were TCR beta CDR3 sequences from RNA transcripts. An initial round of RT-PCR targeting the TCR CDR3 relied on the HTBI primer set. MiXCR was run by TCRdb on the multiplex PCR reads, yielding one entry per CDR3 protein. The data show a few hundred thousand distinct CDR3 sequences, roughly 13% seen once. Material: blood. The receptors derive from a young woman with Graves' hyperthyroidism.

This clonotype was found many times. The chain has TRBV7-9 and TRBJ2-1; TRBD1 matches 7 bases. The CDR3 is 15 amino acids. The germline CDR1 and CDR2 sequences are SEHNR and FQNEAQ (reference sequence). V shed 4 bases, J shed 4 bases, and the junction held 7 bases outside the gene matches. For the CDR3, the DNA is TGTGCCAGCAGCTCGCGACAGGGCCCATACAATGAGCAGTTCTTC. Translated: CASSSRQGPYNEQFF.

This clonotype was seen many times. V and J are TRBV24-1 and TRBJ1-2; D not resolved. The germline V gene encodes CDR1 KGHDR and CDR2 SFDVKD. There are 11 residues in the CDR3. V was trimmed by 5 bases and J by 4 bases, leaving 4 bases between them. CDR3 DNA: TGTGCCACCAGTGGAGGCTATGGCTACACCTTC. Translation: CATSGGYGYTF.

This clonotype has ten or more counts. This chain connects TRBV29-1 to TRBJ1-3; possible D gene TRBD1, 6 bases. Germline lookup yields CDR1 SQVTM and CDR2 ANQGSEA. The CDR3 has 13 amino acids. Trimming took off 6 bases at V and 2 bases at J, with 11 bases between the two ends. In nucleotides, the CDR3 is TGCAGCGTGGGGGGGCTGCCTGGAAACACCATATATTTT. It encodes CSVGGLPGNTIYF. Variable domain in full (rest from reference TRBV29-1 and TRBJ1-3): SAVISQKPSRDICQRGTSLTIQCQVDSQVTMMFWYRQQPGQSLTLIATANQGSEATYESGFVIDKFPISRPNLTFSTLTVSNMSPEDSSIYLCSVGGLPGNTIYFGEGSWLTVV.

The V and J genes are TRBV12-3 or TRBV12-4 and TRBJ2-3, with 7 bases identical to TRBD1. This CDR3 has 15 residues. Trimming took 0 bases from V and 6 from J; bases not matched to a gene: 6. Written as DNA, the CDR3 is TGTGCCAGCAGTTTAGCGGGGACAGCCTCCGATACGCAGTATTTT. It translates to CASSLAGTASDTQYF.

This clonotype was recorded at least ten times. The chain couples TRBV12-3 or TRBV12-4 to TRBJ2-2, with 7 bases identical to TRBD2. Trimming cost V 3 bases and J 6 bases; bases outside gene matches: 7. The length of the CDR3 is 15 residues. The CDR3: CASSLMAGVAGELFF. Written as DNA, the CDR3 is TGTGCCAGCAGTTTGATGGCGGGAGTGGCCGGGGAGCTGTTTTTT.

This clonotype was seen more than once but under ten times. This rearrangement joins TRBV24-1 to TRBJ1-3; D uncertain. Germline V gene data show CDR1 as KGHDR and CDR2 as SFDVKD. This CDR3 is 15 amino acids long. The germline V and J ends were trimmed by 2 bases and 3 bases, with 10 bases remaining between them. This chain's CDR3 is CATSDSRAYGNTIYF. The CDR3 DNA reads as TGTGCCACCAGTGATTCGAGGGCATATGGAAACACCATATATTTT.

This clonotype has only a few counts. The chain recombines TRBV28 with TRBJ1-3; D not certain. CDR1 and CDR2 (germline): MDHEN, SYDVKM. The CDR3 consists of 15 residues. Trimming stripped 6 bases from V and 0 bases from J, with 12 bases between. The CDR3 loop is CASRPQVFSGNTIYF. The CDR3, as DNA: TGTGCCAGCAGACCTCAGGTCTTCTCTGGAAACACCATATATTTT.